This T cell receptor beta chain stems from a study of cytomegalovirus exposure and HLA in healthy donors. PCR involved 60 Vbeta and 13 Jbeta primers. Profiling relied on immunoSEQ multiplex PCR, and the TCRdb table lists in-frame clones only, not all of them. The sample holds 200,000 to 250,000 clones, around four fifths seen once. Trimming cost V 3 bases and J 8 bases, with 18 bases left between them. This CDR3 comprises 15 residues. Germline V CDR1 and CDR2: LNHDA, SQIVND (reference sequence). The sequenced sample consisted of PBMCs. The TCR sequence derives from a woman aged 60-70 years in good health and CMV-seropositive. The V and J genes are TRBV19 and TRBJ2-3; a possible D gene is TRBD2 (5 bases). CDR3 coding DNA: TGTGCCAGTAGTATGGACGGGGTAGTTTGGGGTACGCAGTATTTT. Translation gives CASSMDGVVWGTQYF.